These T cell receptor beta chains were read from a single sample in a study of T-cell reconstitution after alpha-beta-depleted transplantation in children. TCRdb processed the PCR reads anew with MiXCR; each CDR3 protein has one entry. The table shows fewer than 450,000 distinct CDR3 sequences, with 15% to 20% occurring only once. This material consisted of PBMCs, mostly from graft donor cells, taken 360 days after TCRalphabeta/CD19-depleted stem cell transplant. These receptors were taken from a male patient between 2 and 10 years old who had a stem cell transplant for acute lymphoblastic leukemia, so the T cells may come from the graft donor. The CDR3 runs from the conserved cysteine through the conserved F or W. A D gene is named only where the DNA matches it firmly. Size is stated for part of the rows, as once, few or many counts, or as a class when the clone is expanded.

size	V	J	D	DNA	CDR3
-	TRBV20-1	TRBJ2-3	-	TGCAGTGCAAGCGAAAGGGACCAAGGCACAGATACGCAGTATTTT	CSASERDQGTDTQYF
few	TRBV28	TRBJ2-7	TRBD2	TGTGCCAGCAGTTTACGGGGACTAGCGGCGTGGGAGCAGTACTTC	CASSLRGLAAWEQYF
-	TRBV10-3	TRBJ2-1	TRBD2	TGTGCCATCAGGGGACTAGCGGGAGACGTCGGCGATGAGCAGTTCTTC	CAIRGLAGDVGDEQFF
-	TRBV28	TRBJ2-7	TRBD2	TGTGCCAGCAGTTTTTTCAGGACTAGCAGGGGCTACGAGCAGTACTTC	CASSFFRTSRGYEQYF
few	TRBV12-3/TRBV12-4	TRBJ2-3	-	TGTGCCAGCAGCTCAGGTCGGGATACGCAGTATTTT	CASSSGRDTQYF
few	TRBV20-1	TRBJ2-3	-	TGCAGTGCTAGAAGGCAGGGGAGGGCCACAGATACGCAGTATTTT	CSARRQGRATDTQYF
many	TRBV20-1	TRBJ1-1	TRBD1	TGCAGTGCTAGAGATGTATTCTTCGACAGGGAAGCTGAAGCTTTCTTT	CSARDVFFDREAEAFF
few	TRBV7-9	TRBJ2-5	-	TGTGCCAGCAGCCCTTGGAGATTCCAAGAGACCCAGTACTTC	CASSPWRFQETQYF
-	TRBV19	TRBJ2-7	-	TGTGCCAGTAGTGTTCAGGGTCTCACCTACGAGCAGTACTTC	CASSVQGLTYEQYF
-	TRBV11-2	TRBJ1-1	TRBD1	TGTGCCAGCAGATTGACAGGGGGGACTGAAGCTTTCTTT	CASRLTGGTEAFF
-	TRBV5-1	TRBJ2-7	TRBD2	TGCGCCAGCAGCTACGGACTAGCGGGAAGAGAGCAGTACTTC	CASSYGLAGREQYF
few	TRBV28	TRBJ2-1	TRBD2	TGTGCCAGCACCCTTACGGGACTAGCGGGAGATCATGAGCAGTTCTTC	CASTLTGLAGDHEQFF
-	TRBV20-1	TRBJ2-1	TRBD1	TGCAGTGCCCCGGGCCGCCTACAGGGGTTGAGACGCAATGAGCAGTTCTTC	CSAPGRLQGLRRNEQFF
few	TRBV30	TRBJ2-2	-	TGTGCCTGGAGTGTACATGTTATGACCGGGGAGCTGTTTTTT	CAWSVHVMTGELFF
-	TRBV27	TRBJ2-7	-	TGTGCCAGCAGATTAAAACCAAGGGCTGCGCAGTACTTC	CASRLKPRAAQYF
few	TRBV15	TRBJ1-5	-	TGTGCCACCAGCAGAGACAGGGACCCCATTCAGCCCCAGCATTTT	CATSRDRDPIQPQHF